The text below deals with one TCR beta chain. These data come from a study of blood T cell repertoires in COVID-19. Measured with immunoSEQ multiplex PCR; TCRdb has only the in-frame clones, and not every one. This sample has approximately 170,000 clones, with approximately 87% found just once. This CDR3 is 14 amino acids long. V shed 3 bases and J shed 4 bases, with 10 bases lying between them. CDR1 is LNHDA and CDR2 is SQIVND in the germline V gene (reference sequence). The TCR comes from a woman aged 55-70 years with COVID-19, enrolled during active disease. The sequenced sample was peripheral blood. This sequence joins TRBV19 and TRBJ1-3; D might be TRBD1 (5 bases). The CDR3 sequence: CASSMDYRGNTIYF. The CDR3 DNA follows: TGTGCCAGTAGTATGGATTACAGGGGAAACACCATATATTTT.